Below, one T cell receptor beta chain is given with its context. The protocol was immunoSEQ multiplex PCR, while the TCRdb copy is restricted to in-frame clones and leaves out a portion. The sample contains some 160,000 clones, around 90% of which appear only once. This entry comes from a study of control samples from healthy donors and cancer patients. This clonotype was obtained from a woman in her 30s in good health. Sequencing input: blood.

This chain's CDR3 is CASSSHQWSASNEQFF. The CDR3 coding sequence is TGTGCCAGCAGTTCCCATCAGTGGTCAGCAAGCAATGAGCAGTTCTTC. V is TRBV28 and J is TRBJ2-1; D is unclear. This CDR3 contains 16 residues. CDR1 MDHEN and CDR2 SYDVKM come from the germline V gene. The V gene lost 4 bases and the J gene lost 6 bases, with 19 bases spanning the gap.